These 13 T cell receptor beta chains came from one sample sequenced in a study of Ad26.COV2.S vaccination and SARS-CoV-2 variants. Sequencing used immunoSEQ multiplex PCR; TCRdb keeps in-frame clones, though not all of them. The sample records about 430,000 clones, 75% to 95% being singletons. Treatment indicated: some 20 received Ad26.COV2.S at low or high dose, single or two shots; several received placebo; per-sample allocation not given. Repertoires come from day 63 after the first vaccine or placebo injection. The starting material was peripheral blood, obtained in a trial of Ad26.COV2.S vaccine versus placebo. These receptors were taken from a person aged 18 to 59 who received the Ad26.COV2.S COVID-19 vaccine or a placebo.

The chain has TRBV20-1 and TRBJ2-5; 7 bases are shared with TRBD2. V lost 3 bases to trimming and J lost 4 bases; unmatched junction nucleotides: 5. CDR1 and CDR2 from the germline V gene are DFQATT and SNEGSKA (reference sequence). The CDR3 sequence is 13 residues long. In DNA form, the CDR3 reads TGCAGTGCTAGTATATTAGCGGGAGAGACCCAGTACTTC. This encodes CSASILAGETQYF.

The chain employs TRBV4-2 and TRBJ2-1; TRBD2 matches at 8 bases. CDR1 and CDR2 (germline): LGHNA, YNFKEQ. This CDR3 is built from 16 residues. V was clipped by 1 base and J by 3 bases; unmatched bases: 5. CDR3 in DNA: TGTGCCAGCAGCCAAGGGGGGACTAGTAGCTACAATGAGCAGTTCTTC. Protein sequence: CASSQGGTSSYNEQFF.

The chain uses TRBV6-5 and TRBJ2-1; D gene ambiguous. CDR3 size: 15 residues. V was clipped by 0 bases and J by 2 bases, with 8 bases between them. The germline V gene has CDR1 MNHEY and CDR2 SVGAGI. The CDR3 is CASSYSAEPYNEQFF. The CDR3 coding sequence is TGTGCCAGCAGTTACTCCGCAGAGCCCTACAATGAGCAGTTCTTC.

J is TRBJ2-5 and V is TRBV18, with 10 bases lining up with TRBD2. This CDR3 region has 13 residues. J gave up 12 bases and V 5 bases, and 9 bases lay outside the gene matches. Germline CDR1 KGHSH, CDR2 LQKENI. CDR3 nucleotides: TGTGCCAGCTCAGATGGACTAGCGGAGGGAAAGTACTTC. Translated: CASSDGLAEGKYF. Based on the CDR3 plus reference TRBV18 and TRBJ2-5, the full variable domain is NAGVMQNPRHLVRRRGQEARLRCSPMKGHSHVYWYRQLPEEGLKFMVYLQKENIIDESGMPKERFSAEFPKEGPSILRIQQVVRGDSAAYFCASSDGLAEGKYFGPGTRLLVL.

The chain uses TRBV28 and TRBJ1-2, with D hard to call. The V gene lost 2 bases and the J gene lost 8 bases, with 15 bases spanning the gap. Germline values: CDR1 MDHEN, CDR2 SYDVKM. This CDR3 region has 14 residues. CDR3: CASSLGQFSRGYTF. The CDR3 nucleotides read TGTGCCAGCAGTTTAGGCCAGTTCTCGAGGGGCTACACCTTC.

The chain is built from TRBV18 and TRBJ1-5; D not certain. V was trimmed by 3 bases and J by 6 bases, leaving 18 bases between them. This CDR3 is 16 amino acids long. Germline V gene sequence: CDR1 KGHSH, CDR2 LQKENI. The chain's CDR3 is CASSPTVVREVQPQHF. The CDR3 DNA reads as TGTGCCAGCTCACCTACGGTAGTTAGGGAAGTTCAGCCCCAGCATTTT.

This clone has a single count. The rearrangement links TRBV11-2 to TRBJ1-1; unclear D gene. Germline V gene lookup returns CDR1 SGHAT and CDR2 FQNNGV. V was pared by 0 bases and J by 6 bases, with 11 bases between. The CDR3 is 14 residues long. The CDR3 loop reads CASSLDANVPEAFF. DNA of the CDR3: TGTGCCAGCAGCTTAGATGCGAACGTACCTGAAGCTTTCTTT.

The rearrangement uses TRBV10-3 and TRBJ2-3; the D call may be TRBD1 or TRBD2 (5 bases each). V lost 5 bases, J lost 4 bases, and 10 bases lay in between. Germline V gene data show CDR1 as ENHRY and CDR2 as SYGVKD. The CDR3 loop spans 13 amino acids. Here the CDR3 reads CAISPEGPDTQYF. CDR3 in DNA: TGTGCCATCAGTCCCGAGGGACCAGATACGCAGTATTTT.

The chain uses TRBV4-3 and TRBJ2-1, with 11 bases lining up with TRBD2. J lost 8 bases, V lost 1 base, and 7 bases had no gene match. The CDR3 spans 16 residues. Germline CDR1 reads LGHNA; CDR2 reads YSLEER. The CDR3 loop is CASSQVTLAGADEQFF. Written as DNA, the CDR3 is TGCGCCAGCAGCCAAGTTACACTAGCGGGAGCGGATGAGCAGTTCTTC.

The J gene is TRBJ2-3, the V gene TRBV5-1, with TRBD1 as a possible D gene (6 bases). The V end lost 1 base, the J end lost 5 bases, and 14 bases lay between the germline ends. The CDR3 consists of 15 residues. Germline CDR1 SGHRS, CDR2 YFSETQ. Here the CDR3 DNA reads TGCGCCAGCAGCTTGCGGACAGCCACCCAAGATACGCAGTATTTT. Protein product: CASSLRTATQDTQYF.

This chain connects TRBV12-5 to TRBJ2-3; D gene unclear. The CDR3 loop spans 14 amino acids. Trimming removed 5 bases at V and 2 bases at J, with 11 bases between. From germline, CDR1 is LGHNT and CDR2 FRNRAP. Here the CDR3 DNA reads TGTGCTAGTGGTCAACTAACGATCACAGATACGCAGTATTTT. Translated: CASGQLTITDTQYF. Supplemented by reference TRBV12-5 and TRBJ2-3, the full variable domain reads DARVTQTPRHKVTEMGQEVTMRCQPILGHNTVFWYRQTMMQGLELLAYFRNRAPLDDSGMPKDRFSAEMPDATLATLKIQPSEPRDSAVYFCASGQLTITDTQYFGPGTRLTVL.

This rearrangement joins TRBV3-1 (or the pseudogene TRBV3-2) to TRBJ1-2; weak D call: TRBD1 (5 bases). V lost 1 base, J lost 0 bases, and 12 bases lay in between. The CDR3 runs 16 residues. Germline CDR1 and CDR2: LGHDT and YNNKEL (reference sequence). In nucleotides, the CDR3 is TGTGCCAGCAGCCAAGCCCTGACAGAAGCTAACTATGGCTACACCTTC. Translated, it gives CASSQALTEANYGYTF.

This chain links TRBV7-5 with TRBJ1-4; TRBD1, as called in the table, went unchecked against the DNA. TRBV7-5 constitutes a pseudogene. There are 14 residues in the CDR3. The CDR3 nucleotides are TGTGTCAGAAGCAAGACAGGGGATTATGAAAAACTGTTTTTT. This sequence encodes CVRSKTGDYEKLFF.